Listed here are 28 T cell receptor beta chains from one sample, sequenced in a study of blood T cells in healthy people across ages. The second PCR ran roughly 7 to 11 cycles with a sample-barcoded 5' primer and J-beta primers. TCRdb re-analysed the 5' RACE reads in MiXCR, keeping a single row per CDR3 protein. The sample carries 600,000 to 850,000 distinct CDR3 sequences, roughly 25% recorded once. A further study also used this sample, focusing on T cells of mothers and their children.

Sequenced material: blood. These TCRs come from a boy aged 5 to 17 in good health.

The V and J genes are TRBV15 and TRBJ2-2, with D uncertain. From germline, CDR1 is LNHNV and CDR2 YYDKDF (reference sequence). Trimming cost V 0 bases and J 2 bases, with 13 bases left between them. The CDR3 is 17 amino acids. CDR3 sequence reads: CATSRDSLSANTGELFF. In DNA, the CDR3 is TGTGCCACCAGCAGAGATTCATTATCAGCCAACACCGGGGAGCTGTTTTTT.

There are a few counts of this clonotype. This sequence joins TRBV24-1 and TRBJ2-5; D tentatively fits TRBD1 or TRBD2 (5 bases each). The J call is uncertain, as TRBJ2-1 better fits the DNA end. The CDR3 spans 14 residues. From germline, CDR1 is KGHDR and CDR2 SFDVKD. CDR3 region: CATMRTPGANEQFF. The CDR3 DNA sequence: TGTGCCACCATGCGCACACCCGGGGCCAATGAGCAGTTCTTC.

The chain links TRBV6-5 to TRBJ1-2, with a weak D call TRBD1 (5 bases). Germline lookup yields CDR1 MNHEY and CDR2 SVGAGI. V lost 2 bases and J 4 bases, leaving 23 bases between the germline ends. CDR3 length: 18 residues. The CDR3, as DNA: TGTGCCAGCAGTTACCCGAAAACAAAAGAGGGGAGAGGCTATGGCTACACCTTC. Protein: CASSYPKTKEGRGYGYTF.

In this sample, this clonotype turned up a few times. The rearrangement uses TRBV6-2 or TRBV6-3 and TRBJ2-5; no reliable D call. Germline lookup yields CDR1 MNHEY and CDR2 SVGEGT. CDR3 length equals 13 residues. V lost 6 bases and J 0 bases, leaving 8 bases between the germline ends. In nucleotides, the CDR3 is TGTGCCAGCAGAAACAATAACCAAGAGACCCAGTACTTC. Amino acids: CASRNNNQETQYF.

In its sample, this clonotype was seen once. The chain employs TRBV6-6 and TRBJ2-7, with 7 bases matching TRBD2. The V gene's germline CDR1 is MNHNY and CDR2 SVGAGI (reference sequence). CDR3 length: 16 amino acids. V trimming: 1 base; J trimming: 0 bases; junction bases outside the gene matches: 6. CDR3 region: CASSYYRGGLSYEQYF. Written as DNA, the CDR3 is TGTGCCAGCAGTTACTATCGCGGGGGTCTCTCCTACGAGCAGTACTTC.

The rearrangement joins TRBV20-1 to TRBJ1-1; tentatively, D is TRBD1 (5 bases). The germline V gene encodes CDR1 DFQATT and CDR2 SNEGSKA (reference sequence). The CDR3 has 14 amino acids. V lost 5 bases, J lost 0 bases, and 13 bases lay in between. CDR3 residues: CSAPGTAMNTEAFF. The CDR3 DNA follows: TGCAGTGCTCCTGGGACGGCGATGAACACTGAAGCTTTCTTT.

This clonotype was seen more than once but under ten times. The genes are TRBV3-1 and TRBJ1-4; 7 bases agree with TRBD1. The CDR3 is 13 residues long. The germline V gene encodes CDR1 LGHDT and CDR2 YNNKEL (reference sequence). V shed 7 bases, J shed 8 bases, and the junction held 7 bases outside the gene matches. The CDR3 reads CASNRGLREKLFF. CDR3 nucleotide sequence: TGTGCCAGCAACAGGGGCTTGAGGGAAAAACTGTTTTTT. The full variable domain, rest sourced from reference TRBV3-1 and TRBJ1-4, is DTAVSQTPKYLVTQMGNDKSIKCEQNLGHDTMYWYKQDSKKFLKIMFSYNNKELIINETVPNRFSPKSPDKAHLNLHINSLELGDSAVYFCASNRGLREKLFFGSGTQLSVL.

This clonotype has a handful of counts. CDR3 region: CATSRGLIADTQYF. The CDR3 DNA reads as TGTGCCACCAGCAGGGGGTTGATCGCAGATACGCAGTATTTT. The rearrangement links TRBV15 to TRBJ2-3; the D is unclear. Germline V CDR1 and CDR2: LNHNV, YYDKDF (reference sequence). The CDR3 extends over 14 amino acids. Deletions cut 3 bases from V and 4 bases from J, with 11 bases between.

This clonotype was counted between two and nine times. The genes are TRBV6-1 and TRBJ2-1; 7 bases fit TRBD2. The CDR3 runs 15 residues. Germline CDR1 and CDR2: MNHNS and SASEGT. V lost 8 bases and J lost 3; bases outside the gene matches: 10. The CDR3 DNA reads TGTGCCAGCCGGGACTATCAAACGGGCTACAATGAGCAGTTCTTC. The encoded protein is CASRDYQTGYNEQFF.

The chain carries TRBV6-6 and TRBJ2-5; maybe TRBD2 (6 bases). V was clipped by 6 bases and J by 5 bases, with 19 bases between them. CDR3 size: 15 residues. Germline-derived CDR1 and CDR2 are MNHNY and SVGAGI (reference sequence). CDR3: CASRQQVSGRETQYF. CDR3 DNA sequence: TGTGCCAGCAGACAACAGGTGTCAGGGAGGGAGACCCAGTACTTC.

This clonotype was counted only a few times. The chain combines TRBV27 with TRBJ2-4; 8 positions match TRBD2. CDR1 and CDR2 from the germline V gene are MNHEY and SMNVEV (reference sequence). The CDR3 consists of 19 residues. Losses at the gene ends were 5 bases for V and 3 bases for J; bases not matched to a gene: 18. The CDR3 DNA follows: TGTGCCAGCAGTGAGCAGCCGGGACTAGAGAATCTAGGCAAAAACATTCAGTACTTC. Translating gives CASSEQPGLENLGKNIQYF.

This chain joins TRBV28 and TRBJ2-1; TRBD1 matches at 9 bases. The CDR3 extends over 14 amino acids. After removal of 6 bases from V and 8 bases from J, the junction contained 8 bases not matched to a gene. The germline V gene has CDR1 MDHEN and CDR2 SYDVKM. CDR3 DNA: TGTGCCAGCAGACCGAGGACAGGGGTTGATGAGCAGTTCTTC. Its translation is CASRPRTGVDEQFF.

This clonotype was found a few times. The CDR3 here is CASSFNSGVQETQYF. Here the CDR3 DNA reads TGTGCCAGCAGTTTCAATAGCGGGGTCCAAGAGACCCAGTACTTC. The chain carries TRBV12-3 or TRBV12-4 and TRBJ2-5; 8 nucleotides align to TRBD2. Trimming took 3 bases from V and 1 from J; bases not matched to a gene: 4. The CDR3 runs to 15 residues.

This chain connects TRBV12-3 or TRBV12-4 to TRBJ2-3, with 9 bases aligning to TRBD1. The CDR3 extends over 13 amino acids. V trimming: 9 bases; J trimming: 1 base; junction bases outside the gene matches: 2. The CDR3 nucleotides read TGTGCCAGTACAGGGGGCCGCACAGATACGCAGTATTTT. It specifies CASTGGRTDTQYF.

The table lists this clonotype with a few counts. The chain uses TRBV10-3 and TRBJ2-2; D perhaps matches TRBD2 (6 bases). Between the trimmed V and J ends, which lost 8 bases and 4 bases, there was a span of 14 bases. CDR1 and CDR2 from the germline V gene are ENHRY and SYGVKD. The CDR3 has 14 residues. The CDR3 loop is CAIRGLASTGELFF. The CDR3 nucleotides read TGTGCCATCCGGGGCCTAGCGTCCACCGGGGAGCTGTTTTTT.

This chain links TRBV7-9 with TRBJ2-7; the D is unclear. CDR3 length equals 13 residues. Germline loops: CDR1 SEHNR, CDR2 FQNEAQ (reference sequence). V dropped 5 bases and J dropped 6 bases, with 14 bases sitting between them. The CDR3 is CASSPPSDGEQYF. The CDR3 region has the DNA TGTGCCAGCAGCCCTCCGAGTGACGGCGAGCAGTACTTC.

This clonotype has just a few counts. This sequence joins TRBV25-1 and TRBJ1-3; D is ambiguous. Germline V gene sequence: CDR1 MGHDK, CDR2 SYGVNS. The CDR3 spans 18 residues. V lost 0 bases, J lost 3 bases, and 18 bases lay in between. CDR3 bases: TGTGCCAGCAGTGAATACTCGGCGGACGGTAGGGTTGGAAACACCATATATTTT. Its protein product is CASSEYSADGRVGNTIYF.

V usage is TRBV10-3 and J usage is TRBJ2-7; D possibly uses TRBD1 or TRBD2 (5 bases each). The CDR3 consists of 13 residues. From germline, CDR1 is ENHRY and CDR2 SYGVKD. The V end lost 6 bases, the J end lost 5 bases, and 14 bases lay between the germline ends. For the CDR3, the DNA is TGTGCCATCAGCCTACAGGCGCGGGACGAGCAGTACTTC. It specifies CAISLQARDEQYF.

This chain connects TRBV18 to TRBJ1-2; D gene ambiguous. V lost 3 bases and J lost 8, with 16 bases in between. The CDR3 contains 14 residues. CDR1 is KGHSH, CDR2 LQKENI, per germline. The CDR3: CASSPAGLYGGYTF. CDR3 nucleotide sequence: TGTGCCAGCTCACCTGCTGGGCTATATGGAGGCTACACCTTC.

This chain joins TRBV6-4 and TRBJ2-2, with 8 bases fitting TRBD1. Germline-derived CDR1 and CDR2 are MRHNA and SNTAGT. J gave up 3 bases and V 0 bases, and 0 bases lay outside the gene matches. The CDR3 has 15 residues. The CDR3 bases are TGTGCCAGCAGTGACTCACAGGGGGACACCGGGGAGCTGTTTTTT. This gives the protein CASSDSQGDTGELFF.

This clonotype was seen more than once but under ten times. The V gene is TRBV18, the J gene TRBJ2-5, with D perhaps matching TRBD1 (6 bases). The J call may be faulty, since TRBJ2-1 better matches the DNA end. Germline assignment: CDR1 KGHSH and CDR2 LQKENI. This CDR3 spans 16 amino acids. CDR3 sequence (DNA): TGTGCCAGCTCACCACCTCTCAGCCAGGGGCGGATTGAGCAGTTCTTC. The encoded protein is CASSPPLSQGRIEQFF.

This chain links TRBV4-3 with TRBJ2-3; the D is unclear. The V and J ends lost 0 bases and 4 bases respectively, with 14 bases between them. This CDR3 is 16 amino acids long. CDR1 LGHNA and CDR2 YSLEER come from the germline V gene. CDR3 nucleotide sequence: TGCGCCAGCAGCCAAGAGGTTTTAGGACGCGCAGATACGCAGTATTTT. Its protein product is CASSQEVLGRADTQYF.

This clonotype came up a few times. The rearrangement links TRBV20-1 to TRBJ2-1; TRBD1 agrees at 8 bases. The germline CDR1 and CDR2 sequences are DFQATT and SNEGSKA (reference sequence). This CDR3 contains 13 residues. Trimming cost V 6 bases and J 3 bases; bases outside gene matches: 4. CDR3 region: CSAQTGVYNEQFF. The CDR3 DNA sequence: TGCAGTGCCCAGACAGGGGTCTACAATGAGCAGTTCTTC.

This clonotype showed up many times. The chain combines TRBV28 with TRBJ2-5, with 8 bases aligning to TRBD2. V lost 3 bases and J lost 5; bases outside the gene matches: 11. The V gene's germline CDR1 is MDHEN and CDR2 SYDVKM. This CDR3 comprises 16 residues. CDR3 sequence reads: CASSLDGGATRETQYF. The CDR3 region has the DNA TGTGCCAGCAGTTTGGACGGGGGGGCGACCCGGGAGACCCAGTACTTC.

The chain employs TRBV6-5 and TRBJ2-5; maybe TRBD2 (5 bases). The J call may be faulty, since TRBJ2-1 better matches the DNA end. The CDR3 runs to 14 residues. The germline V gene has CDR1 MNHEY and CDR2 SVGAGI. CDR3 coding DNA: TGTGCCAGCAGTTATTCTAGGACTCTCAATGAGCAGTTCTTC. Protein: CASSYSRTLNEQFF.

This clonotype was counted between two and nine times. The chain is built from TRBV12-3 or TRBV12-4 and TRBJ1-2; weak D call: TRBD1 (5 bases). The CDR3 extends over 13 amino acids. Trimming shortened V by 5 bases and J by 5 bases, and 12 bases separated the two germline ends. Here the CDR3 DNA reads TGTGCCAGCAGTCAAGGGGTAAAGTATGGCTACACCTTC. Its translation is CASSQGVKYGYTF.

The sample holds a few counts of this clonotype. The J gene is TRBJ1-4, the V gene TRBV29-1; D gene uncertain. Trimming left V 7 bases short and J 1 base short, with 16 bases between. The germline CDR1 and CDR2 sequences are SQVTM and ANQGSEA. The CDR3 is made up of 15 amino acids. CDR3 nucleotide sequence: TGCAGCGCTCAAAGAGGATTAATAACTAATGAAAAACTGTTTTTT. The encoded protein is CSAQRGLITNEKLFF.

There are a few counts of this clonotype. The CDR3: CASSSGLLSYNEQFF. The DNA of the CDR3 is TGTGCCAGCAGTTCGGGACTGCTTTCCTACAATGAGCAGTTCTTC. The chain has TRBV28 and TRBJ2-1; D might be TRBD2 (6 bases). This CDR3 contains 15 residues. Germline V CDR1 and CDR2: MDHEN, SYDVKM. Trimming removed 4 bases at V and 1 base at J, with 11 bases between.